What follows are 25 T cell receptor beta chains derived from one specimen sequenced in a study of response to subunit inactivated influenza vaccine. Via MiXCR, TCRdb re-called the RT-PCR reads, giving one row per CDR3 protein. The table has about 540,000 distinct CDR3 sequences, approximately 24% seen once. This sample was shared with a second study, whose subject was T cells expressing NK-cell markers. According to that study: UMI-tagged 5'RACE template switching yielded the TCR beta cDNA.

Sample: CD4+ T cells sorted from PBMCs, taken approximately 13 days after vaccination. These receptors were obtained from a man aged 45-65 years who received an inactivated influenza vaccine.

The CDR3 sequence: CASSSEVSGNTIYF. CDR3 in DNA: TGTGCCAGCAGCTCAGAAGTCTCTGGAAACACCATATATTTT. V gene TRBV5-5 combines with J gene TRBJ1-3, with D unclear. CDR1 and CDR2 from the germline V gene are SGHKS and YYEKEE (reference sequence). V lost 3 bases and J lost 0, with 7 bases in between. The CDR3 runs 14 residues.

This clonotype appeared many times. The CDR3 DNA reads as TGCGCCAGCAGCCAAGTCACACCCACAGATACGCAGTATTTT. This encodes CASSQVTPTDTQYF. The gene calls are TRBV4-1 and TRBJ2-3, with unresolved D. Germline lookup yields CDR1 MGHRA and CDR2 YSYEKL. Trimming removed 1 base from V and 2 bases from J, with 7 bases in between. The CDR3 runs to 14 residues.

This clonotype was recorded a few times. CDR3 bases: TGTGCCAGCAGTTATACCAACCGACCTAACTATGGCTACACCTTC. Amino acids: CASSYTNRPNYGYTF. The V and J genes are TRBV6-5 and TRBJ1-2; no clear D. V lost 3 bases to trimming and J lost 0 bases, with 11 bases between them. The germline gives CDR1 MNHEY, CDR2 SVGAGI. CDR3 length: 15 amino acids.

V usage is TRBV24-1 and J usage is TRBJ2-5; 9 positions agree with TRBD2. The V gene end was trimmed by 3 bases and the J gene end by 1 base; junction bases not matched to a gene: 5. CDR3 length: 16 residues. From germline, CDR1 is KGHDR and CDR2 SFDVKD. CDR3 sequence (DNA): TGTGCCACCAGTGATCCCCTAGCGGGGACCCAAGAGACCCAGTACTTC. The encoded protein is CATSDPLAGTQETQYF.

This clonotype was detected once. At one boundary the junction diverges from the germline segment, which might be a read error. The chain employs TRBV7-7 and TRBJ2-1; weak D call: TRBD2 (5 bases). The CDR3 has 14 residues. In germline, CDR1 is SSHAT, CDR2 FNYEAQ (reference sequence). In nucleotides, the CDR3 is TGTGCTAGCACCCCTAGGTCGGGGAGCGATGAGCAGTTCTTC. Its translation is CASTPRSGSDEQFF.

The sample holds a few counts of this clonotype. The rearrangement links TRBV6-2 or TRBV6-3 to TRBJ2-7; 10 nucleotides align to TRBD2. After removal of 6 bases from V and 6 bases from J, the junction contained 8 bases not matched to a gene. Germline CDR1 is MNHEY and CDR2 is SVGEGT. This CDR3 contains 14 residues. The CDR3 DNA sequence: TGTGCCAGCAGGACCTCTAGCGGGAGCTCCGAGCAGTACTTC. Protein product: CASRTSSGSSEQYF.

This chain connects TRBV27 to TRBJ1-6; weak D call: TRBD1 (5 bases). V lost 7 bases and J lost 3, with 13 bases in between. CDR1 is MNHEY and CDR2 is SMNVEV in the germline V gene (reference sequence). The CDR3 sequence is 15 residues long. Here the CDR3 reads CASMRQGVYNSPLHF. In DNA form, the CDR3 reads TGTGCCAGCATGAGGCAGGGTGTCTATAATTCACCCCTCCACTTT.

A few counts support this clonotype. This rearrangement joins TRBV30 to TRBJ1-2; 7 bases match TRBD1. The germline V gene has CDR1 GTSNPN and CDR2 SVGIG (reference sequence). J was trimmed by 7 bases and V by 3 bases; bases with no gene match: 2. The CDR3 is 11 residues long. The CDR3 DNA sequence: TGTGCCTGGAGCAGGGGGTTTGGCTACACCTTC. It yields the protein CAWSRGFGYTF.

The V call is TRBV14, the J call TRBJ2-3; D gene unclear. This CDR3 contains 17 residues. The V end was cut by 1 base, the J end by 0 bases, with 14 bases between. From germline, CDR1 is SGHDN and CDR2 FVKESK. CDR3 sequence (DNA): TGTGCCAGCAGCCAAGGACCCGTTTCCGGGAGCACAGATACGCAGTATTTT. It encodes CASSQGPVSGSTDTQYF.

The sample holds a few counts of this clonotype. The rearrangement links TRBV7-2 to TRBJ2-5; 7 positions match TRBD1. Germline V gene sequence: CDR1 SGHTA, CDR2 FQGNSA. The CDR3 loop spans 16 amino acids. V lost 5 bases, J lost 3 bases, and 12 bases stayed unmatched. CDR3 loop: CASSAPKTGKEETQYF. Written as DNA, the CDR3 is TGTGCCAGCAGCGCCCCCAAGACAGGGAAGGAAGAGACCCAGTACTTC.

The rearrangement uses TRBV20-1 and TRBJ2-7; D is unresolved. Germline-derived CDR1 and CDR2 are DFQATT and SNEGSKA (reference sequence). V shed 4 bases and J shed 6 bases, with 4 bases lying between them. This CDR3 is 9 amino acids long. CDR3 nucleotide sequence: TGCAGTGCTAACCGCGAGCAGTACTTC. It translates to CSANREQYF.

This clonotype was seen a handful of times. The chain joins TRBV4-2 to TRBJ1-4; D remains unclear. The CDR3 is made up of 16 amino acids. CDR1 and CDR2 (germline): LGHNA, YNFKEQ. The V and J ends lost 4 bases and 0 bases respectively, with 12 bases between them. In DNA, the CDR3 is TGTGCCAGCAGCCTCCGCGACCTTGCAACTAATGAAAAACTGTTTTTT. It translates to CASSLRDLATNEKLFF.

The rearrangement uses TRBV20-1 and TRBJ2-1; no reliable D call. The CDR3 runs to 14 residues. Between the trimmed V and J ends, which lost 2 bases and 6 bases, there was a span of 14 bases. The germline gives CDR1 DFQATT, CDR2 SNEGSKA (reference sequence). The CDR3 spells CSARFGAVGNEQFF. The CDR3 DNA follows: TGCAGTGCTAGATTCGGCGCCGTAGGCAATGAGCAGTTCTTC.

This clonotype has more than one count but fewer than ten. J is TRBJ1-2 and V is TRBV9; TRBD1 might be the D (6 bases). Between the trimmed V and J ends, which lost 6 bases and 6 bases, there was a span of 12 bases. The CDR3 is 12 residues long. Germline assignment: CDR1 SGDLS and CDR2 YYNGEE. The CDR3 DNA sequence: TGTGCCAGCAAACGGGGGGCGGATGGCTACACCTTC. Its translation: CASKRGADGYTF.

This clonotype was picked up many times. The rearrangement links TRBV7-2 to TRBJ1-5; D gene ambiguous. Germline V gene lookup returns CDR1 SGHTA and CDR2 FQGNSA. V was shortened by 2 bases and J by 1 base, with 3 bases between the two germline ends. The CDR3 covers 13 residues. The CDR3 DNA sequence: TGTGCCAGCAGCTTACTCAGCAATCAGCCCCAGCATTTT. Amino acids: CASSLLSNQPQHF.

This chain connects TRBV20-1 to TRBJ2-1, with 13 bases fitting TRBD2. V trimming: 6 bases; J trimming: 6 bases; junction bases outside the gene matches: 8. From germline, CDR1 is DFQATT and CDR2 SNEGSKA (reference sequence). The CDR3 contains 15 residues. The CDR3: CSAPGTSGAVNEQFF. Written as DNA, the CDR3 is TGCAGTGCCCCCGGGACTAGCGGGGCCGTCAATGAGCAGTTCTTC.

V and J are TRBV30 and TRBJ1-6; D is unclear. Trimming took off 4 bases at V and 5 bases at J, with 6 bases between the two ends. Germline V gene data show CDR1 as GTSNPN and CDR2 as SVGIG (reference sequence). The CDR3 is 12 amino acids. DNA for the CDR3: TGTGCCTGGAATAGGGATAATTCACCCCTCCACTTT. Protein sequence: CAWNRDNSPLHF. Drawing the rest from reference TRBV30 and TRBJ1-6, the complete variable domain is SQTIHQWPATLVQPVGSPLSLECTVEGTSNPNLYWYRQAAGRGLQLLFYSVGIGQISSEVPQNLSASRPQDRQFILSSKKLLLSDSGFYLCAWNRDNSPLHFGNGTRLTVT.

This rearrangement joins TRBV2 to TRBJ1-2; D gene ambiguous. Trimming removed 6 bases from V and 4 bases from J, with 12 bases in between. The CDR3 has 13 residues. The germline gives CDR1 SNHLY, CDR2 FYNNEI. The CDR3 region has the DNA TGTGCCAGCAGCTACTCGGGTGTCTATGGCTACACCTTC. Encoded protein: CASSYSGVYGYTF.

The chain recombines TRBV6-4 with TRBJ2-1; D remains ambiguous. CDR3 length: 15 residues. CDR1 is MRHNA and CDR2 is SNTAGT in the germline V gene. V was shortened by 6 bases and J by 6 bases, with 18 bases between the two germline ends. The CDR3 sequence is CASRKLWTAANEQFF. CDR3 sequence (DNA): TGTGCCAGCAGAAAACTCTGGACGGCCGCCAATGAGCAGTTCTTC.

This clonotype was observed once. V is TRBV5-8 and J is TRBJ1-6; perhaps TRBD1 as D (5 bases). V shed 4 bases and J shed 3 bases, with 11 bases lying between them. This CDR3 comprises 15 residues. The germline CDR1 and CDR2 sequences are SGHTS and YDEGEE. The CDR3 DNA follows: TGTGCCAGCAGCAAGCGACAGAGCTATAATTCACCCCTCCACTTT. Its protein is CASSKRQSYNSPLHF.

This clonotype was recorded at least ten times. This sequence joins TRBV7-8 and TRBJ2-1; 10 bases are a match to TRBD2. The J segment lost 5 bases and the V segment lost 2 bases, leaving 9 bases of the junction unmatched. Per germline, CDR1 SGHVS and CDR2 FQNEAQ. The CDR3 length is 17 residues. The CDR3 DNA reads as TGTGCCAGCAGCTTACGAGCGGGGGGGCTCGATAACAATGAGCAGTTCTTC. This sequence encodes CASSLRAGGLDNNEQFF.

In this sample, this clonotype turned up a few times. The rearrangement joins TRBV5-1 to TRBJ2-2; no firm D call. The CDR3 sequence is 15 residues long. The V end was cut by 2 bases, the J end by 0 bases, with 8 bases between. In germline, CDR1 is SGHRS, CDR2 YFSETQ. Here the CDR3 reads CASSFFGTNTGELFF. CDR3 nucleotides: TGCGCCAGCAGCTTTTTCGGAACGAACACCGGGGAGCTGTTTTTT.

This chain connects TRBV28 to TRBJ1-1; possibly TRBD1 for D (5 bases). Trimming pared 1 base from V and 1 base from J, leaving 13 bases between. CDR3 length equals 16 residues. Germline V gene sequence: CDR1 MDHEN, CDR2 SYDVKM. The CDR3 DNA follows: TGTGCCAGCAGTTTATCCCCCGGGACGGGGAACACTGAAGCTTTCTTT. It yields the protein CASSLSPGTGNTEAFF.

This clonotype was detected a few times. The gene calls are TRBV28 and TRBJ2-3; tentatively, D is TRBD1 or TRBD2 (7 bases each). The length of the CDR3 is 18 residues. V gave up 1 base and J gave up 3 bases, with 20 bases separating them. Per the germline V gene, CDR1 is MDHEN and CDR2 is SYDVKM. The chain's CDR3 is CASSLLIPDREGTDTQYF. As DNA, the CDR3 is TGTGCCAGCAGTTTATTGATCCCCGACAGGGAGGGGACAGATACGCAGTATTTT.

This sequence joins TRBV29-1 and TRBJ1-1, with a weak D call TRBD1 (6 bases). Germline V lookup: CDR1 SQVTM, CDR2 ANQGSEA. The CDR3 length is 15 residues. V gave up 7 bases and J gave up 0 bases, with 18 bases separating them. The CDR3 DNA sequence: TGCAGCGCCAAGGGATGGGGGGCCTTGAACACTGAAGCTTTCTTT. It yields the protein CSAKGWGALNTEAFF.